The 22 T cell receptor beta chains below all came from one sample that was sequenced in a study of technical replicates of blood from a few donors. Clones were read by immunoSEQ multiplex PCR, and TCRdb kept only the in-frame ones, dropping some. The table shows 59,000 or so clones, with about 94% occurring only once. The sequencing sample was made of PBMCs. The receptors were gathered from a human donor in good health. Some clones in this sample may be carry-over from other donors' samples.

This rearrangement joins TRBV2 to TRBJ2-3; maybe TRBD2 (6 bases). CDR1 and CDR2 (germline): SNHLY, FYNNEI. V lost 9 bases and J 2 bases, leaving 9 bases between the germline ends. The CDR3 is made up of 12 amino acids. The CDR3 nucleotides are TGTGCCAGGACGGGGGACACAGATACGCAGTATTTT. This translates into CARTGDTDTQYF.

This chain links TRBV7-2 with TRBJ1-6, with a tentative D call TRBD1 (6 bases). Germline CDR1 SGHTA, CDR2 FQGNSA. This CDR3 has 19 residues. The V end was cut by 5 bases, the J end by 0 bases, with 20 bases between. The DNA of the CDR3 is TGTGCCAGCAGCCCGGACAGTAAATCCTTCAGCTCCTATAATTCACCCCTCCACTTT. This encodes CASSPDSKSFSSYNSPLHF.

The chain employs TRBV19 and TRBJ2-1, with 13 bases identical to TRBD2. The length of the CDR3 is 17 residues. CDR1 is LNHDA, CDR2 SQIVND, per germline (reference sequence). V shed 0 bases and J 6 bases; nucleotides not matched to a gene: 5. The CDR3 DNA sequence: TGTGCCAGTAGTATAGACCTGGGACTAGCGGGATCCAATGAGCAGTTCTTC. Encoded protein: CASSIDLGLAGSNEQFF.

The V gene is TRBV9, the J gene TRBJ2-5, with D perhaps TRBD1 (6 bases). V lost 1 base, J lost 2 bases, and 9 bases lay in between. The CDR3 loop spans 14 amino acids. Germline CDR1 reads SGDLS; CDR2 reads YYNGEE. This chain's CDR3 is CASSVSGQQETQYF. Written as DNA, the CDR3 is TGTGCCAGCAGCGTATCCGGACAGCAAGAGACCCAGTACTTC.

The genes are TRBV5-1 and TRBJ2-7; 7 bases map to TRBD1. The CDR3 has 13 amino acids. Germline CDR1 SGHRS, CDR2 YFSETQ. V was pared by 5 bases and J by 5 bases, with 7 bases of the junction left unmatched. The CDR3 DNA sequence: TGCGCCAGCAGACCGACAGGGTCCCACGAGCAGTACTTC. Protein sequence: CASRPTGSHEQYF.

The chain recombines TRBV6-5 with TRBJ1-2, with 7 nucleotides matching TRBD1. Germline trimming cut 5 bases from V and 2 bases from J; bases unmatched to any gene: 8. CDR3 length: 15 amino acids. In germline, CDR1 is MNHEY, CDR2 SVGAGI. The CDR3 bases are TGTGCCAGCAGTACGCGACAGGGTGGCAACTATGGCTACACCTTC. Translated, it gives CASSTRQGGNYGYTF.

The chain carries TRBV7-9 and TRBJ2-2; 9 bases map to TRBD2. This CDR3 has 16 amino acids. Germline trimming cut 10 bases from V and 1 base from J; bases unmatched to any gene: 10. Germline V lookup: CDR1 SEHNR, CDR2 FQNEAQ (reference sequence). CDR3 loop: CANNPLTSGNTGELFF. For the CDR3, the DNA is TGTGCCAACAACCCCTTGACTAGCGGGAACACCGGGGAGCTGTTTTTT.

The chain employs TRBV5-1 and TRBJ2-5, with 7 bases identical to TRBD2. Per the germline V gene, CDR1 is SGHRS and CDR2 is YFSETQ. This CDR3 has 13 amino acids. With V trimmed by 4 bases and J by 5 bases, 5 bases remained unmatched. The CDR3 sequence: CASSATSRETQYF. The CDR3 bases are TGCGCCAGCAGCGCGACTAGCCGGGAGACCCAGTACTTC.

For the CDR3, the DNA is TGCAGCGTGGGGACAGGAAACACCATATATTTT. It specifies CSVGTGNTIYF. This chain uses TRBV29-1 with TRBJ1-3, with a weak D call TRBD1 (6 bases). V was shortened by 6 bases and J by 4 bases, with 7 bases between the two germline ends. This CDR3 comprises 11 residues. Germline loops: CDR1 SQVTM, CDR2 ANQGSEA.

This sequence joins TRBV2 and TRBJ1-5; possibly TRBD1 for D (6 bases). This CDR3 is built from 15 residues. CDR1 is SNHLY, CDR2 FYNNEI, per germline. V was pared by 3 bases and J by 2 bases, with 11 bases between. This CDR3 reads CASSEEGGGNQPQHF. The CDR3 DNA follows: TGTGCCAGCAGTGAGGAAGGGGGAGGCAATCAGCCCCAGCATTTT.

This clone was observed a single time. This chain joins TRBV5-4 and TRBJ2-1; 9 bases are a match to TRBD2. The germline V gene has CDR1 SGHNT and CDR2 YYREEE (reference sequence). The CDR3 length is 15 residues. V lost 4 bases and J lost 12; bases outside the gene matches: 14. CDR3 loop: CASSRDRASGERQFF. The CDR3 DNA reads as TGTGCCAGCAGCCGGGATAGGGCTAGCGGGGAGAGGCAGTTCTTC.

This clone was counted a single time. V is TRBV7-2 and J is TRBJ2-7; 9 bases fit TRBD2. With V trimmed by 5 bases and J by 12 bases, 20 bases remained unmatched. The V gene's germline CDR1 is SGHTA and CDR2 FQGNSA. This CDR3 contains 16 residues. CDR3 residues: CASSVRHRSGGGLRYF. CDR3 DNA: TGTGCCAGCAGCGTAAGACACCGTAGCGGGGGTGGGTTGCGGTACTTC.

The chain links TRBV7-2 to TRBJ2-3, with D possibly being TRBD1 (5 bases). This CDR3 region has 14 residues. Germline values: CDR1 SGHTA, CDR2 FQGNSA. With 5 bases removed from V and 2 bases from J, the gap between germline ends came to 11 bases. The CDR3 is CASSDSFFTDTQYF. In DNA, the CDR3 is TGTGCCAGCAGCGACAGTTTTTTCACAGATACGCAGTATTTT.

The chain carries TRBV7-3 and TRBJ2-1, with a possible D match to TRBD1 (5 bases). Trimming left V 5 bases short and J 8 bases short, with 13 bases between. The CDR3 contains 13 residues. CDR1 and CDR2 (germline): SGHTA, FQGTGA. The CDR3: CASSTSLGHEQFF. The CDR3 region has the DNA TGTGCCAGCAGCACCTCACTGGGGCATGAGCAGTTCTTC.

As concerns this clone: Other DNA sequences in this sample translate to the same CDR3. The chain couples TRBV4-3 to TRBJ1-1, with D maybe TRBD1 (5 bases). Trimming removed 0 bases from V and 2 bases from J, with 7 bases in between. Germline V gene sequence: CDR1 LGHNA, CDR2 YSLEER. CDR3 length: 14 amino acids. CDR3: CASSQDQGNTEAFF. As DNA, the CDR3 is TGCGCCAGCAGCCAAGATCAGGGTAACACTGAAGCTTTCTTT.

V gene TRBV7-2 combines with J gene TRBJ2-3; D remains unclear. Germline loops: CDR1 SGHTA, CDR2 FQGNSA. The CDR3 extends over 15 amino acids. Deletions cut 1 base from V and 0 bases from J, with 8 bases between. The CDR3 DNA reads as TGTGCCAGCAGCTTAGTTGCCGGGAGCACAGATACGCAGTATTTT. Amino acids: CASSLVAGSTDTQYF. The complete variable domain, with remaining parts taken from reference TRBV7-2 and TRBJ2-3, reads GAGVSQSPSNKVTEKGKDVELRCDPISGHTALYWYRQSLGQGLEFLIYFQGNSAPDKSGLPSDRFSAERTGGSVSTLTIQRTQQEDSAVYLCASSLVAGSTDTQYFGPGTRLTVL.

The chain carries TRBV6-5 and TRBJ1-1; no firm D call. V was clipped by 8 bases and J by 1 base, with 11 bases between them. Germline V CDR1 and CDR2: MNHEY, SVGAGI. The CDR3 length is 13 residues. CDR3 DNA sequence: TGTGCCAGCTCGACTCGCGGGAACACTGAAGCTTTCTTT. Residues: CASSTRGNTEAFF.

This chain's CDR3 is CASSSPGGGETQYF. CDR3 in DNA: TGCGCCAGCAGCTCGCCGGGGGGTGGTGAGACCCAGTACTTC. The chain uses TRBV5-1 and TRBJ2-5; TRBD2 matches at 7 bases. This CDR3 comprises 14 residues. Germline CDR1 is SGHRS and CDR2 is YFSETQ. The V and J ends lost 3 bases and 5 bases, in that order; junction bases with no gene match: 7.

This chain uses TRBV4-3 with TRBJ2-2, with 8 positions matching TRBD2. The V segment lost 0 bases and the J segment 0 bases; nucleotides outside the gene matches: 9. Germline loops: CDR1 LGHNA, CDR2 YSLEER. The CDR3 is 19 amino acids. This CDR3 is CASSQDGAGGPANTGELFF. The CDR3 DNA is TGCGCCAGCAGCCAAGACGGGGCGGGAGGCCCCGCGAACACCGGGGAGCTGTTTTTT.

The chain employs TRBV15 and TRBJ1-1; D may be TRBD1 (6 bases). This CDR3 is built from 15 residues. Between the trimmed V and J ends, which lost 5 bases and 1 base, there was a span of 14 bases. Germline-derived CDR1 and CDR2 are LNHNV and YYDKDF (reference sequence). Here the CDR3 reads CATSSGTLRNTEAFF. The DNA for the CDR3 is TGTGCCACCAGCTCCGGGACACTCCGGAACACTGAAGCTTTCTTT.

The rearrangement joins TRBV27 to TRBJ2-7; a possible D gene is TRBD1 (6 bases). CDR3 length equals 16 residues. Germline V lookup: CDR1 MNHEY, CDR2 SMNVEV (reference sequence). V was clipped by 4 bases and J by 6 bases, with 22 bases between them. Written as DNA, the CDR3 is TGTGCCAGCAGTTCCCGCCGACAGGCCACAGCCTCCGAGCAGTACTTC. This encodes CASSSRRQATASEQYF.

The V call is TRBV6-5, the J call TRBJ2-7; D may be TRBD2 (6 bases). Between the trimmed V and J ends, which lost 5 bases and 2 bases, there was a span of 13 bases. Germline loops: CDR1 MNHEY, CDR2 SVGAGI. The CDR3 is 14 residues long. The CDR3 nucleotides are TGTGCCAGCAGTCAATTGACTAGAACCTACGAGCAGTACTTC. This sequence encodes CASSQLTRTYEQYF.